This T cell receptor beta chain appears in the sequencing data of a study of cytomegalovirus exposure and HLA in healthy donors (dated 2017 in TCRdb). With regard to the full study: An earlier analysis of 587 of the donors reported under 300 Gb of sequence data and roughly 120 million unique TCR beta sequences obtained from approximately 180 million T cells. An early release covering approximately 600 HLA-typed donors comprised approximately 300 gigabases of sequencing data and tens of millions of unique TCR sequences. Of the roughly 410 genotyped donors, 81% were placed in the genetic ancestry cluster associated with self-reported Caucasian donors. The study aimed to test whether signatures of past pathogen exposure could be identified by cataloging public T cell receptors. The study profiled the T cell repertoires of 666 subjects by immunosequencing and related them to cytomegalovirus serostatus. Besides the first cohort of around 700 subjects, a separate validation cohort made up of 95 to 150 different subjects was used. To predict cytomegalovirus infection status, the study combined high-throughput TCR immunosequencing, statistical association of individual TCRs with disease status, and machine learning. In a later analysis, previously published TCR beta repertoires from 550 to 700 donors were re-analyzed and high-resolution HLA genotyping was added so that TCR occurrence patterns could be studied. The later analysis used no new phenotypic data to find candidate immune exposures, relying instead on TCR beta sequences and their occurrence across donors. An earlier analysis of 587 of the donors used high-throughput TCR beta sequencing to judge whether each TCR beta V gene segment behaved as functional or pseudogenic. Alongside the repertoire data, information on donor age, sex, ethnicity and CMV serostatus was compiled. Genome-wide SNP genotypes for about 65% of the 666 donors were used in a later genetic analysis, which treated that subset as a discovery cohort. Every discovery cohort repertoire had been produced on one sequencing platform. Both class I and class II loci were covered by HLA typing, at four-digit resolution. The number of typed donors differed by locus: about 620-630 for A, B, C, DRB1 and DQB1; approximately 520 for DQA1; fewer than 610 for DPA1; and around 450 for DPB1. Five DR-DQ haplotypes were handled as single units for association and clustering because linkage in the cohort was strong. Among several hundred genotyped donors of the cohort, an average of approximately 240,000 unique TCR beta nucleotide sequences was sequenced per donor, of which about 19% were non-productive. Here is what the overall study found, with its caveats: Because counts were too low, approximately 15 rarely observed V segments, including chromosome 9 orphons, were excluded from the earlier analysis of 587 of the donors. A further reported finding was that TCR beta sequences accurately predicted the HLA-A and HLA-B alleles for most subjects in the first cohort. Broadly in line with IMGT annotations, most TCR beta V segments showed up in productive rearrangements about 87% or about 30% of the time in an earlier analysis of around 550 of the donors. Correlated functional status among segregating V segments might reflect linkage disequilibrium, but an unknown experimental factor could not be ruled out. A cluster of highly shared sequence variants was judged likely to be a technical artifact of the sequencing pipeline. A later analysis found that most CMV-associated TCR beta chains appeared HLA-restricted, with HLA associations seemingly driven largely by CMV exposure. In vitro tests confirmed that three of the cytomegalovirus-associated TCR beta chains recognize cytomegalovirus antigens. Sequencing depth was assumed to be roughly uniform across donors in the presence/absence analyses, though that assumption may not hold. Strong co-occurrence of HLA alleles, especially DR and DQ, made assigning TCR associations to individual alleles difficult. The cohort was sequenced for TCR beta chains only, and without alpha or paired-chain data the features that could be detected were limited. In a later analysis, TCR association rates were found to vary across HLA loci, with the most associated TCRs seen for DRB1 alleles and the fewest for HLA-C alleles. Cytomegalovirus status was reported to be diagnosed by the classifier with high specificity and sensitivity in both the original and validation cohorts. In a later analysis, 16,951 TCR beta sequences were associated with specific HLA alleles at a false discovery rate of 0.05. A later analysis reported that several top co-occurrence clusters appeared linked to parvovirus B19, influenza, CMV and Epstein-Barr virus. CMV serostatus was the only immune exposure information available for the cohort. The 87-base-pair reads could not distinguish some IMGT-functional V segments, including TRBV6-2 and TRBV6-3, so those segments were excluded. In the study, approximately 150 TCR beta chains were listed as associated with cytomegalovirus. A later analysis found that HLA-associated TCR beta chains were more clonally expanded and had lower generation probabilities than equally common non-associated chains. The authors suggested that the approach could potentially be generalized to other disease states and immunological phenotypes. An association between a missense DCLRE1C variant and V-gene and J-gene trimming of TCR beta chains was found in a later genetic analysis and replicated in an independent cohort. In a later genetic analysis, fewer N-insertions in productive TCRs were reported among donors in an Asian-associated ancestry cluster than the approximately 630-donor mean. Because HLA typing was missing for some donors at each locus, association tests included only the typed subset. Across donors, most TCR sequences were observed very rarely, whereas some public TCRs were present in many individuals.

Libraries were prepared through the immunoSEQ multiplex PCR assay. A mixture of 60 forward primers for TCR Vbeta segments and 13 reverse primers for TCR Jbeta segments was used in the multiplex PCR. The CDR3 region of rearranged TCR beta genes was amplified from genomic DNA by a multiplex PCR assay. The amplified TCR beta libraries were sequenced on the Illumina HiSeq System as 87-base-pair reads. The published analysis was carried out like this. In a later analysis, tens of millions of unique TCR beta chains were counted across the roughly 700 repertoires, and around 11 million of these chains were shared by at least two donors. A nearest-neighbor algorithm error-corrected the raw reads and collapsed the reads into unique sequences, merging closely related sequences to remove PCR and sequencing errors. Alignment of CDR3 sequences to IMGT reference sequences was used to assign V, D and J gene segments. Each retained sequence needed at least a six-nucleotide match to both a V gene segment and a J gene segment. Rearrangements were called productive when the CDR3 lacked stop codons and stayed in frame with V and J; all others were non-productive. CDR3 was defined according to IMGT convention as the region running from the second conserved V-encoded cysteine to the conserved J-encoded phenylalanine. The earlier analysis of roughly 590 of the donors excluded sequences that lacked an unambiguous match to a single V gene segment. An earlier analysis of roughly 590 of the donors called V segments functional above 56.7% productive rearrangements and segregating when the between-donor standard deviation exceeded 5%. A statistical classification framework was built for diagnosing cytomegalovirus status from the catalog of TCR beta chain sequences. V and J gene assignment, in a later analysis, came from comparing TCR nucleotide sequences with IMGT/GENE-DB human TR gene sequences. In a later analysis, CDR3 sequences and most-parsimonious VDJ recombination scenarios were assigned using the TCRdist pipeline. A later analysis defined each TCR beta chain by its CDR3 amino acid sequence plus V-gene family, and excluded reads lacking a unique V-gene family. A later analysis removed 500 to 650 highly shared, low-generation-probability nucleotide sequences to deal with suspected cross-contamination and a sequencing artifact. A later analysis calculated a clonal expansion index for each public chain from normalized within-repertoire ranks of inferred template counts. In a later analysis, generation probabilities were computed using a VDJ recombination model fitted to out-of-frame rearrangements, and the results were checked against IGoR. In a later analysis, hypergeometric tests were used to score TCR-TCR, TCR-HLA and TCR-CMV co-occurrence, with a repertoire-size bias correction applied to TCR pairs. False discovery rates were estimated in a later analysis by permuting HLA or CMV assignments 20 times. In a later analysis, co-occurring TCRs were grouped with DBSCAN, and TCRdist sequence similarity was added when clustering was performed within HLA-allele-positive subsets. For co-occurrence clustering, repertoires with fewer than 30,000 or more than 120,000 public chains were excluded, along with five repertoires with anomalous nucleotide sharing. TCRdb's version of the immuneACCESS table is confined to in-frame rearrangements and falls short of the full clone set. An unresolved V gene accounts for under half of the shortfall where checked; the remainder is of unknown origin. V, J and clone size derive from that table, while D and trimming were established from the DNA sequence. Per the sample table, the count is 68,000 or so clones. More than 15% of the sample belongs to the ten largest clones.

Turning to this clone: Its antigen is currently not known.

Sequences SNHLY (CDR1) and FYNNEI (CDR2) are obtained from the germline V gene. Trimming takes 1 base off V and 6 bases off J; junction bases not matched to a gene: 11. The CDR3 goes from the cysteine to the phenylalanine over 16 residues. The sequence is cut down to CDR3 DNA, 48 bases in frame from base 1. The cohort comprised 550 to 700 healthy bone marrow donors. All cohort members were sampled while nominally healthy, although unrecorded immune exposures were likely present. The donor tested CMV seronegative, placing the donor among the 350 or so seronegative members of the cohort. Every donor gave a peripheral blood sample, and the peripheral blood mononuclear cells from that sample were used for TCR beta sequencing. Genomic DNA extraction from the blood cell samples was performed with the Qiagen DNeasy Blood Extraction Kit.

The sequencing input was PBMCs. This TCR derives from a boy aged 5-17 years in good health and CMV-seronegative. The chain uses TRBV2 and TRBJ1-2; 7 central nucleotides agree with TRBD1. The DNA reads as follows: TGTGCCAGCAGTGAAGAGGGGACAGCGCGTCAGGATGGCTACACCTTC. This gives the protein CASSEEGTARQDGYTF.